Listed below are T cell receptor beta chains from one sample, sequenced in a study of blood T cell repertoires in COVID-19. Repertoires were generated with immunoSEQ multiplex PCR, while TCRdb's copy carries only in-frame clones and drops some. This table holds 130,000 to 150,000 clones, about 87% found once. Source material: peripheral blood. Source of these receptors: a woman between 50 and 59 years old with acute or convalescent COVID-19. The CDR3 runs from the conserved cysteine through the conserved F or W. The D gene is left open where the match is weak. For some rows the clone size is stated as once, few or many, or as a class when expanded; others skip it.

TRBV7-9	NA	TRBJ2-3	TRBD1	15	TGTGCCAGCAGCCCGACAGGGTATGGCACAGATACGCAGTATTTT	CASSPTGYGTDTQYF
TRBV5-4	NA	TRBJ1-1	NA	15	TGTGCCAGCAGCCACGGCGGGGGAGCGTACACTGAAGCTTTCTTT	CASSHGGGAYTEAFF
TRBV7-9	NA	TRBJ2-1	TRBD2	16	TGTGCCAGCAGCTCTAAGGGACTAGCGGGGTTAAATGAGCAGTTCTTC	CASSSKGLAGLNEQFF
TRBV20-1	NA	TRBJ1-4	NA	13	TGCAGTGCTAGTTCAAGCAACAATGAAAAACTGTTTTTT	CSASSSNNEKLFF
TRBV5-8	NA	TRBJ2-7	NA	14	TGTGCCAGCAGCGATACCGGGTCAAGCTACGAGCAGTACTTC	CASSDTGSSYEQYF
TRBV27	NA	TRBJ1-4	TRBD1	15	TGTGCCAGCAGTCCCTGGACAGGGGGTAATGAAAAACTGTTTTTT	CASSPWTGGNEKLFF
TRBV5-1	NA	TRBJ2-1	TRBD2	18	TGCGCCAGCAGAAAGGGACTAGCGGGGGCCGCCCCTTACAATGAGCAGTTCTTC	CASRKGLAGAAPYNEQFF
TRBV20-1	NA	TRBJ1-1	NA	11	TGCAGTGCTAGGCCGGGCACTGAAGCTTTCTTT	CSARPGTEAFF
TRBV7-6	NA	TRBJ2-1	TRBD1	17	TGTGCCAGCAGCACTGGACAGGGATTAATCTCCTACAATGAGCAGTTCTTC	CASSTGQGLISYNEQFF
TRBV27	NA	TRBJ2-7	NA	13	TGTGCCAGCGGTCCGGGACAAACCTACGAGCAGTACTTC	CASGPGQTYEQYF
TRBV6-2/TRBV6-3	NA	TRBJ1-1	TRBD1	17	TGTGCCAGCAGCTTTACCCCCCAAGGACAGGGACACACTGAAGCTTTCTTT	CASSFTPQGQGHTEAFF
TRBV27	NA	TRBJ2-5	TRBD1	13	TGTGCCAGCAGTGACAGGGAAGGCGAGACCCAGTACTTC	CASSDREGETQYF
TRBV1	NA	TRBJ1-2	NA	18	TGCACCAGCAGCCAAGAACGTGACAGAATTTGTGAGCACTATGGCTACACCTTC	CTSSQERDRICEHYGYTF
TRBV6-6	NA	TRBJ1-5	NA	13	TGTGCCAGCGCGGGTTATAGCAATCAGCCCCAGCATTTT	CASAGYSNQPQHF
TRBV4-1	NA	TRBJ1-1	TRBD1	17	TGCGCCAGCAGCCAAGTACCGGGACAGGGGATTTTCGCTGAAGCTTTCTTT	CASSQVPGQGIFAEAFF
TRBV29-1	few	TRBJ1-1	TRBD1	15	TGCAGCACAAAGGCGGCGACAGGGTCGAACACTGAAGCTTTCTTT	CSTKAATGSNTEAFF
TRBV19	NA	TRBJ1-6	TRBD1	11	TGTGCCAGTTGGACAGGGGGAACCCTCCACTTT	CASWTGGTLHF
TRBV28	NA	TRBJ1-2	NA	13	TGTGCCAGCAGTCTGTCGGTCCTCTATGGCTACACCTTC	CASSLSVLYGYTF
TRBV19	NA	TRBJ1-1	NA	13	TGTGCCAGTCTGGAGGGGTCGAACACTGAAGCTTTCTTT	CASLEGSNTEAFF
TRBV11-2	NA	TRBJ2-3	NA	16	TGTGCCAGCAGCACCTGGACTGCTCATTCCACTGATACGCAGTATTTT	CASSTWTAHSTDTQYF
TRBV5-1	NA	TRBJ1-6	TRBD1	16	TGCGCCAGCAGCGAAGGGACAGGGTGGAGGAATTCACCCCTCCACTTT	CASSEGTGWRNSPLHF
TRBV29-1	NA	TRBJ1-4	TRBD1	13	TGCAGCGTCGACAGGGGAGGGGAAGGGAAACTGTTTTTT	CSVDRGGEGKLFF
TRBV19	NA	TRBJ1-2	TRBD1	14	TGTGCCAGTAGAGCGACAGGGATTACAAATGGCTACACCTTC	CASRATGITNGYTF
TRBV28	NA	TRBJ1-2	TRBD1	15	TGTGCCAGCAGCCCCGGGACAGGACCTGGCTATGGCTACACCTTC	CASSPGTGPGYGYTF
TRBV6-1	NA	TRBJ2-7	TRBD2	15	TGTGCCAGCAGTGAATATCTAGCGGGAGGCCACGAGCAGTACTTC	CASSEYLAGGHEQYF
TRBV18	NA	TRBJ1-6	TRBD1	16	TGTGCCAGCTCTCAGGCCGGGACAGAGGGAGGTTCACCCCTCCACTTT	CASSQAGTEGGSPLHF
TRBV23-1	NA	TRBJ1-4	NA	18	TGCGCCAGCAGTCAAACAAAATCTATCCAGGGATGGAGTGAAAAACTGTTTTTT	CASSQTKSIQGWSEKLFF
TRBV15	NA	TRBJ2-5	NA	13	TGTGCCACCAGCAGAGATACTTCAGAGACCCAGTACTTC	CATSRDTSETQYF
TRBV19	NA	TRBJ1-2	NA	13	TGTGCCAGTAGTATTAGACTTAACTATGGCTACACCTTC	CASSIRLNYGYTF
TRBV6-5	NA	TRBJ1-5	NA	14	TGTGCCAGCAGTTACTCAGCATATGATCAGCCCCAGCATTTT	CASSYSAYDQPQHF
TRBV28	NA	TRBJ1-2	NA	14	TGTGCCAGCAGTTTATCCGTGTCAGGTCGAGGCTACACCTTC	CASSLSVSGRGYTF
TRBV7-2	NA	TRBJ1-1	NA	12	TGTGCCAGCAGCTTAGATTACAGCGGGGCTTTCTTT	CASSLDYSGAFF
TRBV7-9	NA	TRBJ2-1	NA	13	TGTGCCAGCCTCGTTGGCGAGGGAAATGAGCAGTTCTTC	CASLVGEGNEQFF
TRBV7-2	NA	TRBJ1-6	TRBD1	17	TGTGCCAGCAGCACCCGGACAGGGAGTGCCTATAATTCACCCCTCCACTTT	CASSTRTGSAYNSPLHF
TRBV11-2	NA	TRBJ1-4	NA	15	TGTGCCAGCAGCTTAGAGATTAGGAGGGATGAAAAACTGTTTTTT	CASSLEIRRDEKLFF
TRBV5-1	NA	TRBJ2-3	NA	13	TGCGCCAGCCATTTTCCAGGGGACGATACGCAGTATTTT	CASHFPGDDTQYF
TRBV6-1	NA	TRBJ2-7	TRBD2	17	TGTGCCAGCAGTGATCGAAAACTAGCGTTTAGAAGTGGCGAGCAGTACTTC	CASSDRKLAFRSGEQYF
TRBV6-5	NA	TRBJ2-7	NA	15	TGTGCCAGCAGTTACTCGACAGGACAGCTAAACGAGCAGTACTTC	CASSYSTGQLNEQYF
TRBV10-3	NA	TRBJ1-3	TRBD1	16	TGTGCCATCAGTGGGGGGACAGGGCTGGCTGGAAACACCATATATTTT	CAISGGTGLAGNTIYF
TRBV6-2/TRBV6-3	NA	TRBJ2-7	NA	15	TGTGCCAGCAGTTACCATCGGGGGACTGGTGGGGAGCAGTACTTC	CASSYHRGTGGEQYF
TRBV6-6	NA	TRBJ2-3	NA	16	TGTGCCAGCAGTTACAATCAGGGGTCGGCTACAGATACGCAGTATTTT	CASSYNQGSATDTQYF
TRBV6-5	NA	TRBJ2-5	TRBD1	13	TGTGCCAGCAGTTACGGACAGGGTGGGACCCAGTACTTC	CASSYGQGGTQYF
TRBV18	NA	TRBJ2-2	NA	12	TGTGCCAGCTCACGCCCAGACGGGGAGCTGTTTTTT	CASSRPDGELFF
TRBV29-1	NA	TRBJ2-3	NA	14	TGCAGCGTTGGGAGACAGCAGTCGGGAGATACGCAGTATTTT	CSVGRQQSGDTQYF
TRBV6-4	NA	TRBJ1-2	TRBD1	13	TGTGCCAGCAGCATACAGGGGGGCTATGGCTACACCTTC	CASSIQGGYGYTF
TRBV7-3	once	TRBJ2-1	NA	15	TGTGCCAGCAGCTTAGGGGGGTCGGCTAGGGCTAAAAAGTTCTTC	CASSLGGSARAKKFF
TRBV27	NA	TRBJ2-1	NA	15	TGTGCCAGCAGTTTAAGACAGGCCTCCTACAATGAGCAGTTCTTC	CASSLRQASYNEQFF
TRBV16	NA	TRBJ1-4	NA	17	TGTGCCAGCAGCCAATTCTCAGGGGCGCGAGGTAATGAAAAACTGTTTTTT	CASSQFSGARGNEKLFF
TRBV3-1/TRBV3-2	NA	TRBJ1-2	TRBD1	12	TGTGCCAGCAGCCTCTCGGACAGGGGTGAAACCTTC	CASSLSDRGETF
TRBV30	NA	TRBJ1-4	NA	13	TGTGCCTGGAGTCGGTTCACGGGGGAAAAACTGTTTTTT	CAWSRFTGEKLFF
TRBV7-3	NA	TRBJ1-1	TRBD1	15	TGTGCCAGCAGCTCGGGACAGGGAAGGAACACTGAAGCTTTCTTT	CASSSGQGRNTEAFF
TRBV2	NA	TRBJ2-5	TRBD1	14	TGTGCCAGCAACGTAAACAGGGGGGTAGAGACCCAGTACTTC	CASNVNRGVETQYF
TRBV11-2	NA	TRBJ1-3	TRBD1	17	TGTGCCAGCAGCGGGGGGACAGGGCCTAACTCTGGAAACACCATATATTTT	CASSGGTGPNSGNTIYF
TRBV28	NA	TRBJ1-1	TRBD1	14	TGTGCCAGCATTTCAGGGGGCAAGAACACTGAAGCTTTCTTT	CASISGGKNTEAFF
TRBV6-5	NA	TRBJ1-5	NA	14	TGTGCCAGCAGTAACACAGATAGCAATCAGCCCCAGCATTTT	CASSNTDSNQPQHF